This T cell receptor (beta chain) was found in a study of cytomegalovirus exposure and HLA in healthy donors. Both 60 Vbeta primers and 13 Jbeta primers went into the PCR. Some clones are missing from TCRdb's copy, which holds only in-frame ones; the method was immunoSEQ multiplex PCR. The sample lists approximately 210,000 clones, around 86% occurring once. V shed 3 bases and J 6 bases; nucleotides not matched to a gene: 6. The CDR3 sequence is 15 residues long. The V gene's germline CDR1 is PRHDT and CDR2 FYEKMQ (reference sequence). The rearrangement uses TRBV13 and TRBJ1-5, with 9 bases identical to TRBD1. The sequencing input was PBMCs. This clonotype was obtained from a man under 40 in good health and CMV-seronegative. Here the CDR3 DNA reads TGTGCCAGCAGCTTGCGGGGACAGGGAAGTCAGCCCCAGCATTTT. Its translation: CASSLRGQGSQPQHF.